This is a list of T cell receptor beta chains from one sample in a study of vaccination and CD4 T cells after COVID-19. Their antigen targets remain unknown. TCRdb re-analysed the PCR reads in MiXCR, keeping a single row per CDR3 protein. The table shows roughly 20,000 distinct CDR3 sequences, with around 45% occurring only once. The sequences come from CD4+ T cells from blood, cultured in vitro, collected after SARS-CoV-2 vaccination. The receptor set was obtained from a human donor who had recovered from COVID-19. CDR3s include the opening cysteine and the closing phenylalanine or tryptophan. D genes are given only for firm matches. For some rows the clone size is stated as once, few or many, or as a class when expanded; others skip it.

CDR3 length	J gene	clone size	D gene	V gene	CDR3 protein	CDR3 DNA
16	TRBJ1-6	.	TRBD1	TRBV11-3	CASSKGDRGLRSPLHF	TGTGCCAGCAGCAAAGGGGACAGGGGGCTTAGGTCACCCCTCCACTTT
13	TRBJ1-1	.	.	TRBV20-1	CSAPLRFGAEAFF	TGCAGTGCGCCTCTACGCTTCGGGGCTGAAGCTTTCTTT
15	TRBJ1-1	few	.	TRBV7-2	CASSLHPTVNTEAFF	TGTGCCAGCAGCTTACACCCCACTGTGAACACTGAAGCTTTCTTT
15	TRBJ1-1	few	.	TRBV6-1	CASSEEVAQNTEAFF	TGTGCCAGCAGTGAAGAGGTTGCACAGAACACTGAAGCTTTCTTT
17	TRBJ2-7	.	TRBD2	TRBV6-5	CASSYSGVSGSLFEQYF	TGTGCCAGCAGTTACTCGGGTGTTAGCGGGAGTTTATTCGAGCAGTACTTC
11	TRBJ2-7	.	.	TRBV6-2/TRBV6-3	CASSGPYEQYF	TGTGCCAGCAGTGGACCTTACGAGCAGTACTTC
14	TRBJ2-1	few	.	TRBV15	CATSRPKDSGEQFF	TGTGCCACCAGCAGACCCAAAGACAGCGGCGAGCAGTTCTTC
15	TRBJ1-1	.	.	TRBV19	CASSIEARRKTEAFF	TGTGCCAGTAGTATAGAGGCCAGGAGAAAAACTGAAGCTTTCTTT
15	TRBJ1-5	few	TRBD1	TRBV12-3/TRBV12-4	CASSTRTGSNQPQHF	TGTGCCAGCAGCACGAGGACAGGGAGCAATCAGCCCCAGCATTTT
14	TRBJ2-1	.	.	TRBV5-4	CASSLRGSYNEQFF	TGTGCCAGCAGCCTTCGGGGCTCCTACAATGAGCAGTTCTTC
14	TRBJ2-4	few	.	TRBV20-1	CSARWQEGNNIQYF	TGCAGTGCTAGGTGGCAGGAGGGGAACAACATTCAGTACTTC
15	TRBJ1-2	few	TRBD1	TRBV20-1	CSAPKVQGAAYGYTF	TGCAGTGCTCCAAAGGTACAGGGGGCCGCCTATGGCTACACCTTC
13	TRBJ2-2	.	.	TRBV7-9	CATSRAGSGELFF	TGTGCCACCTCCCGGGCTGGATCCGGGGAGCTGTTTTTT
18	TRBJ2-3	.	TRBD2	TRBV6-5	CASSYTRTSGMAADTQYF	TGTGCCAGCAGTTACACCCGGACTAGCGGGATGGCGGCAGATACGCAGTATTTT
15	TRBJ2-7	.	.	TRBV27	CASSLSGQGVHEQYF	TGTGCCAGCAGTTTATCAGGGCAGGGAGTCCACGAGCAGTACTTC
12	TRBJ2-3	.	.	TRBV20-1	CSANNGADTQYF	TGCAGTGCTAATAATGGCGCAGATACGCAGTATTTT
16	TRBJ2-3	.	.	TRBV10-3	CASVDRPDVNTDTQYF	TGTGCCAGCGTGGACCGACCCGATGTTAACACAGATACGCAGTATTTT
15	TRBJ2-7	.	.	TRBV7-6	CASSFQQLPSYEQYF	TGTGCCAGCAGCTTCCAGCAGCTACCGTCCTACGAGCAGTACTTC
15	TRBJ1-5	.	TRBD1	TRBV28	CASSSGTGLFQPQHF	TGTGCCAGCAGTTCCGGGACAGGATTATTTCAGCCCCAGCATTTT
15	TRBJ2-1	.	.	TRBV27	CASRPGAGSYNEQFF	TGTGCCAGCCGCCCGGGGGCCGGATCCTACAATGAGCAGTTCTTC